The entry that follows covers one TCR beta chain sequence. The target antigen is unknown. The sample originates from a study of T cell repertoires in cytomegalovirus infection. Points from the study as a whole: The response measured ex vivo was dominated by TCR beta clonotypes (HLA-C-restricted and CMV-specific).

TCRdb re-analysed the reads in MiXCR, keeping a single row per CDR3 protein. This table has around 800,000 distinct CDR3 sequences, about 30% appearing once. Germline V gives CDR1 MNHEY, CDR2 SMNVEV (reference sequence). The V gene lost 4 bases and the J gene lost 5 bases, with 18 bases spanning the gap. The CDR3 runs to 15 residues. The receptor was isolated from a human donor in good health (CMV status not recorded). Some clones in this sample may be carry-over from other donors' samples. This material consisted of cultured CD8+ T cells from PBMCs, taken from culture after CMV antigen stimulation. The rearrangement uses TRBV27 and TRBJ2-7; D may be TRBD1 (6 bases). The CDR3 loop is CASSSLGGRGNEQYF. The CDR3 DNA follows: TGTGCCAGCAGTTCTCTAGGAGGCAGGGGTAACGAGCAGTACTTC.